Below, 4 T cell receptor beta chains from the same sample are listed, as sequenced in a study of blood T cell repertoires in COVID-19. Assay used: immunoSEQ multiplex PCR; TCRdb lists only in-frame clones, some missing. The sample lists hundreds of thousands of clones, 83% occurring once. The material sequenced was peripheral blood. These receptor sequences come from a woman aged 25 to 39 with COVID-19, enrolled during active disease.

The chain recombines TRBV6-2 or TRBV6-3 with TRBJ2-1; 11 nucleotides align to TRBD2. The germline V gene has CDR1 MNHEY and CDR2 SVGEGT. There are 18 residues in the CDR3. V trimming: 6 bases; J trimming: 5 bases; junction bases outside the gene matches: 15. The CDR3 sequence: CASSPLAGVVVSHNEQFF. CDR3 coding DNA: TGTGCCAGCAGCCCACTAGCGGGAGTGGTAGTGTCCCACAATGAGCAGTTCTTC.

The chain uses TRBV27 and TRBJ1-6; D gene uncertain. This CDR3 is 14 amino acids long. Germline loops: CDR1 MNHEY, CDR2 SMNVEV (reference sequence). V was clipped by 7 bases and J by 2 bases, with 9 bases between them. CDR3 nucleotide sequence: TGTGCCAGCACAGAGGCGCCCTATAATTCACCCCTCCACTTT. It codes for CASTEAPYNSPLHF.

The rearrangement uses TRBV6-2 or TRBV6-3 and TRBJ1-1, with TRBD1 identical over 8 bases. CDR1 MNHEY and CDR2 SVGEGT come from the germline V gene. The CDR3 is made up of 14 amino acids. The J segment lost 6 bases and the V segment lost 5 bases, leaving 8 bases of the junction unmatched. Here the CDR3 DNA reads TGTGCCAGCAGTAGACAGGGGACTGGAGCTGAAGCTTTCTTT. Residues: CASSRQGTGAEAFF.

This sequence joins TRBV5-1 and TRBJ1-6, with 7 bases fitting TRBD1. Germline CDR1 SGHRS, CDR2 YFSETQ. This CDR3 is 14 amino acids long. Trimming at V came to 3 bases and at J to 7 bases, leaving 4 bases not matched to a gene. In DNA, the CDR3 is TGCGCCAGCAGCTCGGGACAGCTAAATTCACCCCTCCACTTT. Translated: CASSSGQLNSPLHF.